Below are 12 T cell receptor beta chains sequenced from a single sample in a study of blood T cells in healthy people across ages. The second PCR ran roughly 6 to 11 cycles with a sample-barcoded 5' primer and J-beta primers. One entry per CDR3 protein, called by TCRdb with MiXCR from the 5' RACE reads. The sample lists around 800,000 distinct CDR3 sequences, 50% to 65% seen once, with 40% to 50% in the top ten. Source material: blood. The receptors shown here come from a man at least 80 years old in good health.

The V gene is TRBV5-1, the J gene TRBJ2-7, with 7 bases lining up with TRBD2. The trim removed 0 bases at V and 7 bases at J, leaving 10 bases unmatched. CDR1 is SGHRS and CDR2 is YFSETQ in the germline V gene. There are 15 residues in the CDR3. In nucleotides, the CDR3 is TGCGCCAGCAGCTTGGGACGTAGCGGGTTTTATGAGCAGTACTTC. Encoded protein: CASSLGRSGFYEQYF.

The chain joins TRBV20-1 to TRBJ2-5; no reliable D call. This CDR3 is built from 11 residues. Trimming removed 6 bases from V and 3 bases from J, with 8 bases in between. Germline assignment: CDR1 DFQATT and CDR2 SNEGSKA (reference sequence). In nucleotides, the CDR3 is TGCAGTGCCCTTAGTAAAGAGACCCAGTACTTC. This gives the protein CSALSKETQYF.

The chain couples TRBV6-6 to TRBJ2-7, with 9 nucleotides matching TRBD2. The end of the DNA aligns better with TRBJ2-5, so the J call may be wrong. The CDR3 contains 12 residues. The germline CDR1 and CDR2 sequences are MNHNY and SVGAGI (reference sequence). CDR3 bases: TGTGCCAGCCGCGGACTAGCGGAGACCCAGTACTTC. Its protein product is CASRGLAETQYF.

The V and J genes are TRBV5-5 and TRBJ1-2; D is possibly TRBD1 (6 bases). Trimming shortened V by 3 bases and J by 8 bases, and 20 bases separated the two germline ends. CDR1 SGHKS and CDR2 YYEKEE come from the germline V gene (reference sequence). This CDR3 contains 15 residues. For the CDR3, the DNA is TGTGCCAGCAGCTGGAATGTGGGGGGCGCGAAAGGCTACACCTTC. Protein product: CASSWNVGGAKGYTF.

The chain recombines TRBV12-5 with TRBJ2-1; D may match TRBD1 or TRBD2 (5 bases each). The CDR3 runs to 15 residues. V was clipped by 7 bases and J by 2 bases, with 15 bases between them. Germline loops: CDR1 LGHNT, CDR2 FRNRAP. CDR3 amino acids: CASALRDAPYNEQFF. The CDR3 DNA is TGTGCTAGTGCCCTACGGGACGCACCCTACAATGAGCAGTTCTTC. Looking up the rest from reference TRBV12-5 and TRBJ2-1 gives the full variable domain: DARVTQTPRHKVTEMGQEVTMRCQPILGHNTVFWYRQTMMQGLELLAYFRNRAPLDDSGMPKDRFSAEMPDATLATLKIQPSEPRDSAVYFCASALRDAPYNEQFFGPGTRLTVL.

This chain joins TRBV9 and TRBJ2-7, with D possibly matching TRBD1 (5 bases). Germline V CDR1 and CDR2: SGDLS, YYNGEE. The CDR3 covers 14 residues. Trimming stripped 4 bases from V and 4 bases from J, with 15 bases between. CDR3 in amino acids: CASSPGGRAYEQYF. In DNA, the CDR3 is TGTGCCAGCAGCCCGGGCGGCAGGGCTTACGAGCAGTACTTC.

V is TRBV7-2 and J is TRBJ1-4; tentatively, D is TRBD1 (6 bases). The CDR3 spans 15 residues. Trimming stripped 4 bases from V and 7 bases from J, with 16 bases between. Germline V CDR1 and CDR2: SGHTA, FQGNSA. This chain's CDR3 is CASSSHSGTREKLFF. CDR3 bases: TGTGCCAGCAGCTCCCATTCCGGGACACGTGAAAAACTGTTTTTT.

The gene calls are TRBV5-1 and TRBJ2-7, with no clear D. The CDR3 covers 13 residues. Trimming took 4 bases from V and 5 from J, leaving 13 bases between them. Germline V gene sequence: CDR1 SGHRS, CDR2 YFSETQ. This CDR3 is CASSLISGHEQYF. CDR3 in DNA: TGCGCCAGCAGCCTGATATCGGGCCACGAGCAGTACTTC. The full variable domain, its missing parts supplied by reference TRBV5-1 and TRBJ2-7, is KAGVTQTPRYLIKTRGQQVTLSCSPISGHRSVSWYQQTPGQGLQFLFEYFSETQRNKGNFPGRFSGRQFSNSRSEMNVSTLELGDSALYLCASSLISGHEQYFGPGTRLTVT.

Details on this clonotype: Germline and junction disagree at one end, which may indicate a read error. The chain links TRBV5-1 to TRBJ1-2; D is uncertain. This CDR3 comprises 14 residues. Looked up from germline, CDR1 is SGHRS and CDR2 is YFSETQ. This CDR3 reads CASSASRGNYGYTF. Here the CDR3 DNA reads TGCGCCAGCAGCGCTAGCCGGGGAAACTATGGCTACACCTTT.

The chain joins TRBV9 to TRBJ1-5; no clear D gene. Trimming cost V 7 bases and J 1 base, with 6 bases left between them. Germline values: CDR1 SGDLS, CDR2 YYNGEE. The length of the CDR3 is 12 residues. CDR3 sequence reads: CASGVSNQPQHF. Written as DNA, the CDR3 is TGTGCCAGCGGGGTCAGCAATCAGCCCCAGCATTTT.

J is TRBJ2-5 and V is TRBV7-2; D is uncertain. CDR3 length equals 15 residues. V shed 5 bases and J shed 7 bases, with 20 bases lying between them. CDR1 is SGHTA, CDR2 FQGNSA, per germline. CDR3 nucleotides: TGTGCCAGCAGCACACGGCCGACCCCCTCGGGGACCCAGTACTTC. Protein: CASSTRPTPSGTQYF.

This clonotype was observed a few times. This sequence joins TRBV25-1 and TRBJ2-7; 9 bases match TRBD1. Germline V gives CDR1 MGHDK, CDR2 SYGVNS. The CDR3 contains 14 residues. The ends lost 2 bases at V and 5 bases at J; junction bases unmatched: 4. The CDR3 sequence is CASSERQGVNEQYF. DNA of the CDR3: TGTGCCAGCAGTGAAAGACAGGGGGTCAACGAGCAGTACTTC.